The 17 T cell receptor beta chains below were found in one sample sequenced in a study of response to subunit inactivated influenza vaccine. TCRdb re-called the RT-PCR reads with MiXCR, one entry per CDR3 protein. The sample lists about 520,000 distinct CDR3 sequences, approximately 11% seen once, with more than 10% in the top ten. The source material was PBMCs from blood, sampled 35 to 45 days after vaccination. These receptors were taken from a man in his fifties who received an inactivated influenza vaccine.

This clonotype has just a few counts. CDR3 loop: CSARAQGNQETQYF. CDR3 coding DNA: TGCAGTGCCCGGGCGCAAGGAAACCAAGAGACCCAGTACTTC. The genes are TRBV20-1 and TRBJ2-5; D is uncertain. This CDR3 is built from 14 residues. Germline loops: CDR1 DFQATT, CDR2 SNEGSKA (reference sequence). Trimming took off 6 bases at V and 0 bases at J, with 14 bases between the two ends.

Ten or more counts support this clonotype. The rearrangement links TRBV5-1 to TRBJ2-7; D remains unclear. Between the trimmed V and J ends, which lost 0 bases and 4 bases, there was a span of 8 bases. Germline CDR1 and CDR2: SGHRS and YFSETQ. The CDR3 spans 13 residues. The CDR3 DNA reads TGCGCCAGCAGCTTGGGGAGTGCATACGAGCAGTACTTC. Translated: CASSLGSAYEQYF.

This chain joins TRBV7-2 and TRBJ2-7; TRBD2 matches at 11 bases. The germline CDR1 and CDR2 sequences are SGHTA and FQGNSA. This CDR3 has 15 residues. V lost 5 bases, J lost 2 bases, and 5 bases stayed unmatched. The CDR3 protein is CASSPGLAEPYEQYF. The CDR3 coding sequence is TGTGCCAGCAGCCCGGGACTAGCGGAGCCCTACGAGCAGTACTTC.

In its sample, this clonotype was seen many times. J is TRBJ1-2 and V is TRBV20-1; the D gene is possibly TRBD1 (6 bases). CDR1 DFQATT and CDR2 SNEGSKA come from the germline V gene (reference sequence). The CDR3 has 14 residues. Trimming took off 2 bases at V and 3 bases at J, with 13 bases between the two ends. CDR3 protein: CSARHRVGHYGYTF. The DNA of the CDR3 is TGCAGTGCTAGACACAGGGTAGGGCACTATGGCTACACCTTC.

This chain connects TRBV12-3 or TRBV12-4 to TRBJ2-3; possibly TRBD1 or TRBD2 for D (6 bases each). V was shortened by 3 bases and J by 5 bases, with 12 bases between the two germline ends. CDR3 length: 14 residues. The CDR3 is CASSFGGHEDTQYF. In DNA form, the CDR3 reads TGTGCCAGCAGTTTTGGGGGGCATGAAGATACGCAGTATTTT.

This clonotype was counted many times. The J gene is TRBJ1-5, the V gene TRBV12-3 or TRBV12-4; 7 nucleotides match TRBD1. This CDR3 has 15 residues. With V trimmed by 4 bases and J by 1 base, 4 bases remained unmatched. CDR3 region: CASSSQGLSNQPQHF. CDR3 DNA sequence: TGTGCCAGCAGTTCACAGGGGCTCAGCAATCAGCCCCAGCATTTT.

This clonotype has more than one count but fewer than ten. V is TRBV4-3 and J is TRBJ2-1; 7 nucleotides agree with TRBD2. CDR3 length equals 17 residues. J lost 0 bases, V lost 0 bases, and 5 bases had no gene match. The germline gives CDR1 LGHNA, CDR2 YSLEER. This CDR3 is CASSQEVAGNSYNEQFF. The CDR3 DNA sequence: TGCGCCAGCAGCCAAGAAGTAGCGGGTAACTCCTACAATGAGCAGTTCTTC.

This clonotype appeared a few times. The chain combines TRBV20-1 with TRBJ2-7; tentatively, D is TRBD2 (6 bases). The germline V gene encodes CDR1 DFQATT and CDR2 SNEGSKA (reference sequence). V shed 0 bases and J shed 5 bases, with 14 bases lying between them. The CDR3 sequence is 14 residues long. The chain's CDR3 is CSARDPQGGHEQYF. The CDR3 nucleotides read TGCAGTGCTAGAGATCCGCAGGGAGGCCACGAGCAGTACTTC.

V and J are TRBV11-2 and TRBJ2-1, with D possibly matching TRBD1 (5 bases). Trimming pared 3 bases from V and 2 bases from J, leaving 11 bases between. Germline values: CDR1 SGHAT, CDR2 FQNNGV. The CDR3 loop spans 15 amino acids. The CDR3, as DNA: TGTGCCAGCAGCTTTAGTCAGGGAACCTACAATGAGCAGTTCTTC. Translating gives CASSFSQGTYNEQFF.

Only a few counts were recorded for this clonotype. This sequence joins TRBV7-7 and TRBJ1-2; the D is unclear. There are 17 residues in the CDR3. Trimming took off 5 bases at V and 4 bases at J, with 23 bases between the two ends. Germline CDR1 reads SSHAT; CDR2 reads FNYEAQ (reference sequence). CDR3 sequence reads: CASSPLKAGGPSYGYTF. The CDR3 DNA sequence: TGTGCCAGCAGCCCCTTAAAGGCCGGAGGACCTAGCTATGGCTACACCTTC. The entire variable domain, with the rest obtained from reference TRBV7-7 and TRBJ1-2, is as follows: GAGVSQSPRYKVTKRGQDVTLRCDPISSHATLYWYQQALGQGPEFLTYFNYEAQPDKSGLPSDRFSAERPEGSISTLTIQRTEQRDSAMYRCASSPLKAGGPSYGYTFGSGTRLTVV.

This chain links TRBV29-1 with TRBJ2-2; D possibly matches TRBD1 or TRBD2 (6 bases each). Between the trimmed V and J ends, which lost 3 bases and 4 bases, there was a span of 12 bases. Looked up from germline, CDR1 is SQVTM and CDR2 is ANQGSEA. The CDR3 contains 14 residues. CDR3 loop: CSVETGALTGELFF. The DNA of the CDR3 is TGCAGCGTTGAGACGGGGGCGCTCACCGGGGAGCTGTTTTTT.

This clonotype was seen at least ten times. The CDR3 is CAISARTQGTHEQYF. DNA of the CDR3: TGTGCCATCAGTGCTCGCACCCAGGGAACCCACGAGCAGTACTTC. This chain uses TRBV10-3 with TRBJ2-7; possible D gene TRBD1, 5 bases. The CDR3 runs to 15 residues. Germline assignment: CDR1 ENHRY and CDR2 SYGVKD. Trimming took 4 bases from V and 5 from J, leaving 18 bases between them.

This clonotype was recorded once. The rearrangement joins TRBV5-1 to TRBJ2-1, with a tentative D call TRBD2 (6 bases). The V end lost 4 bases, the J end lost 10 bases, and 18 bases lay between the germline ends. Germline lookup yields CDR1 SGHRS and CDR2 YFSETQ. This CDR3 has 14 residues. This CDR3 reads CASSPRDSDFEQFF. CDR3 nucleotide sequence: TGCGCCAGCAGCCCCCGGGACTCCGACTTCGAGCAGTTCTTC.

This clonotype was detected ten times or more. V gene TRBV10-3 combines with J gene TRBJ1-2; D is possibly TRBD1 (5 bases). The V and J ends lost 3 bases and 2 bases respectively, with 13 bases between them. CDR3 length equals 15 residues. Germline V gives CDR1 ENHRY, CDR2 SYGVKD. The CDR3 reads CAISDGTELNYGYTF. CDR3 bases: TGTGCCATCAGTGACGGGACGGAGCTAAACTATGGCTACACCTTC.

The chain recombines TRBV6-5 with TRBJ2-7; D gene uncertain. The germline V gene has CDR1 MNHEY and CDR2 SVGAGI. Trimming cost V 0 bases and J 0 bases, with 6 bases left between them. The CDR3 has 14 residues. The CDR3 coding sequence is TGTGCCAGCAGTTACTCATGGCCCTCCTACGAGCAGTACTTC. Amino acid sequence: CASSYSWPSYEQYF.

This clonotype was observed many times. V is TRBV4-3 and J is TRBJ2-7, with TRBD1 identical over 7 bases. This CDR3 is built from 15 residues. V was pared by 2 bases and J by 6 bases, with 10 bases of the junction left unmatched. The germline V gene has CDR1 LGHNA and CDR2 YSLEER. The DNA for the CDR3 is TGCGCCAGCAGCCAACTCTCCGGGACAGAGGCCGAGCAGTACTTC. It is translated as CASSQLSGTEAEQYF.

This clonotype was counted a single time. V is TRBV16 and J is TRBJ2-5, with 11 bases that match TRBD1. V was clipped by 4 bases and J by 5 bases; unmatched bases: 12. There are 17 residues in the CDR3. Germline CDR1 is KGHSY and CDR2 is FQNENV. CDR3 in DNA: TGTGCCAGCAGCCTCCTACCTGGACAGGGGGCAAGGGAGACCCAGTACTTC. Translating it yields CASSLLPGQGARETQYF.